The clone carrying this TCR beta chain was detected many times. What it binds is unknown. The CDR3 length is 17 residues. V lost 5 bases, J lost 1 base, and 9 bases stayed unmatched. This entry belongs to a study of early T cells in non-severe SARS-CoV-2 infection. General observations from the study: The matching step, a VDJdb search, favored anti-spike CD8 responses and missed private and CD4 specificities.

TCRdb fed the 5' RACE reads into MiXCR, producing one record per CDR3 protein. The table records approximately 50,000 distinct CDR3 sequences, almost 9.5% of them present only once. The chain links TRBV12-3 or TRBV12-4 to TRBJ1-5; 9 bases match TRBD1. This sequence was found in an adult who was a healthcare worker with PCR-confirmed SARS-CoV-2 infection or an uninfected control (not recorded which). Sequenced: whole blood. The CDR3 region is CASSQPGQGVSNQPQHF. CDR3 coding DNA: TGTGCCAGCAGTCAGCCGGGACAGGGCGTAAGCAATCAGCCCCAGCATTTT.